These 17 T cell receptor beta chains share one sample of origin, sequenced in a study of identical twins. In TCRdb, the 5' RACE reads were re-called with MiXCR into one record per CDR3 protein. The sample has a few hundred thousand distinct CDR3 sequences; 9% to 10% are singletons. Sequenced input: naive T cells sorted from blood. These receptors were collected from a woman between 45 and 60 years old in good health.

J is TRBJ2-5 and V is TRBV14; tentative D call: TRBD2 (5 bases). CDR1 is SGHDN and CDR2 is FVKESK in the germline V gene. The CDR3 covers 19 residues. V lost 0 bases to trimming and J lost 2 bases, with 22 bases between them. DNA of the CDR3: TGTGCCAGCAGCCAAGATTTGGCGGGCAGGAAGCGGAGACAAGAGACCCAGTACTTC. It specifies CASSQDLAGRKRRQETQYF.

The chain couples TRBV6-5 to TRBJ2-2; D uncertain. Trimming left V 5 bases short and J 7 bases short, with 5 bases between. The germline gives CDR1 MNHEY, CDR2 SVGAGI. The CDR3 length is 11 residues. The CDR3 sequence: CASSISGELFF. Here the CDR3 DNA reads TGTGCCAGCAGTATTAGCGGGGAGCTGTTTTTT.

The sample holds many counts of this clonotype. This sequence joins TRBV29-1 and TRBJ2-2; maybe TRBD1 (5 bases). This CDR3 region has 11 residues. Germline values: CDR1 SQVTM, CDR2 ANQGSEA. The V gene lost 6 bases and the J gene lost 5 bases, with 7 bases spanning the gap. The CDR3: CSVAGTGELFF. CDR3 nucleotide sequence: TGCAGCGTCGCAGGGACCGGGGAGCTGTTTTTT.

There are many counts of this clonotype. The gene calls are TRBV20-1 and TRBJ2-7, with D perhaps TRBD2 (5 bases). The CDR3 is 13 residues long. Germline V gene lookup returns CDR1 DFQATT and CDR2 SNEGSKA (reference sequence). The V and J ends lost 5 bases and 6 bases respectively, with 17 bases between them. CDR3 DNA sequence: TGCAGTGCTGAAGTCCACCGGGAAGCCGAGCAGTACTTC. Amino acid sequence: CSAEVHREAEQYF.

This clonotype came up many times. DNA of the CDR3: TGTGCCAGCAGCCCGTGGGCTAGCGGGAGGGAATCGAGCTCCTACAATGAGCAGTTCTTC. Amino acids: CASSPWASGRESSSYNEQFF. The V gene is TRBV6-5, the J gene TRBJ2-1; 12 bases align to TRBD2. The CDR3 loop spans 20 amino acids. J gave up 0 bases and V 6 bases, and 15 bases lay outside the gene matches. Per germline, CDR1 MNHEY and CDR2 SVGAGI.

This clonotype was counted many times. Here the CDR3 DNA reads TGCGCCAGCAGCTGGACTAGTGCAGATACGCAGTATTTT. It encodes CASSWTSADTQYF. The chain couples TRBV5-1 to TRBJ2-3; 7 positions agree with TRBD2. Germline V lookup: CDR1 SGHRS, CDR2 YFSETQ. The CDR3 covers 13 residues. V shed 3 bases and J 4 bases; nucleotides not matched to a gene: 2.

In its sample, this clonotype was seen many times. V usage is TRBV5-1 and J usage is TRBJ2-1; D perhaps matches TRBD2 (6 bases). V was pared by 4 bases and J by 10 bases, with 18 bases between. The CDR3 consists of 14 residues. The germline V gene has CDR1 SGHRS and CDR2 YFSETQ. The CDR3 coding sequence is TGCGCCAGCAGCCGGGAGCCCGGCTTGACGGAGCAGTTCTTC. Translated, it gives CASSREPGLTEQFF.

In DNA form, the CDR3 reads TGTGCCTGGGGAGGGACAGCAAACACTGAAGCTTTCTTT. This gives the protein CAWGGTANTEAFF. The rearrangement joins TRBV30 to TRBJ1-1; TRBD1 matches 7 bases. The CDR3 has 13 amino acids. V lost 5 bases, J lost 2 bases, and 5 bases stayed unmatched. From germline, CDR1 is GTSNPN and CDR2 SVGIG (reference sequence).

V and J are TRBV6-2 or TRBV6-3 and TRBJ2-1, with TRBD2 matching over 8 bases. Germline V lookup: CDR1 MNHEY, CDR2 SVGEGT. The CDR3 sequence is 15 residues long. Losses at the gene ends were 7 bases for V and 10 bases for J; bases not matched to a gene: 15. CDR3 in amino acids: CASNPLAAQVLEQFF. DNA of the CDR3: TGTGCCAGCAACCCACTAGCGGCTCAAGTCTTGGAGCAGTTCTTC.

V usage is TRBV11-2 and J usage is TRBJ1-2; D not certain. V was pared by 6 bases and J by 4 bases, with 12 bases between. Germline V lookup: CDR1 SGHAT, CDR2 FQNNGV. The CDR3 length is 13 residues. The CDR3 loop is CASSLWEGYGYTF. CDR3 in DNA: TGTGCCAGCAGTCTGTGGGAAGGCTATGGCTACACCTTC. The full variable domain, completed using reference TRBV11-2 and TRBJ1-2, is EAGVAQSPRYKIIEKRQSVAFWCNPISGHATLYWYQQILGQGPKLLIQFQNNGVVDDSQLPKDRFSAERLKGVDSTLKIQPAKLEDSAVYLCASSLWEGYGYTFGSGTRLTVV.

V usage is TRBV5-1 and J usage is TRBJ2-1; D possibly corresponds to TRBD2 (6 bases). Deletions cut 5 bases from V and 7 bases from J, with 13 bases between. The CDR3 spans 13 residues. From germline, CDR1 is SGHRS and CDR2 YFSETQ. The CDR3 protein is CASSEGLVNEQFF. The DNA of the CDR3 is TGCGCCAGCAGTGAGGGACTGGTGAATGAGCAGTTCTTC. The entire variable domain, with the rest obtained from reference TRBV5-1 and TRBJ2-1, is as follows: KAGVTQTPRYLIKTRGQQVTLSCSPISGHRSVSWYQQTPGQGLQFLFEYFSETQRNKGNFPGRFSGRQFSNSRSEMNVSTLELGDSALYLCASSEGLVNEQFFGPGTRLTVL.

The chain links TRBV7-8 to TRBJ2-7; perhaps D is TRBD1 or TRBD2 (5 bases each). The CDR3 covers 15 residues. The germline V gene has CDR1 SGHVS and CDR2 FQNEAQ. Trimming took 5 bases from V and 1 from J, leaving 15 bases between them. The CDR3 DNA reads TGTGCCAGCAGCCCACCCGGGACCCTTTCCTACGAGCAGTACGTC. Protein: CASSPPGTLSYEQYV.

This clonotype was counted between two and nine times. The CDR3: CASSYRDSGAGELFF. The CDR3 DNA sequence: TGTGCCAGCAGCTACCGGGACAGCGGGGCCGGGGAGCTGTTTTTT. J is TRBJ2-2 and V is TRBV11-3; the D gene could be TRBD1 or TRBD2 (7 bases each). This CDR3 comprises 15 residues. The germline V and J ends were trimmed by 4 bases and 6 bases, with 15 bases remaining between them. Germline V gene lookup returns CDR1 SGHNT and CDR2 YENEEA.

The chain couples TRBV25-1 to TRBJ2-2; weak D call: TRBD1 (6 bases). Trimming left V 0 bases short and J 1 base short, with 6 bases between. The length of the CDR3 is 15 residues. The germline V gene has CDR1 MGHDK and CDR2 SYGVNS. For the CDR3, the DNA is TGTGCCAGCAGTGAATACAGGGGGAACACCGGGGAGCTGTTTTTT. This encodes CASSEYRGNTGELFF.

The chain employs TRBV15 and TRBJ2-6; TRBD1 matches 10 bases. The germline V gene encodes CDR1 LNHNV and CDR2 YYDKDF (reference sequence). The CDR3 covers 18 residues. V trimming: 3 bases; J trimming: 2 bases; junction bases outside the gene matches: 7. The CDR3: CATSRDRDRGAGANVLTF. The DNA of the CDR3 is TGTGCCACCAGCAGGGACCGGGACAGGGGAGCTGGGGCCAACGTCCTGACTTTC.

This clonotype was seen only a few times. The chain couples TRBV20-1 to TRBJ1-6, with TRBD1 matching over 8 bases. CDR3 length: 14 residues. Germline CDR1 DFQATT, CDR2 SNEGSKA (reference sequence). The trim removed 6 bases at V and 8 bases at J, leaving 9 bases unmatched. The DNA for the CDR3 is TGCAGTGCCCCCAGGGGGCTTGCACATTCACCCCTCCACTTT. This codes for CSAPRGLAHSPLHF.

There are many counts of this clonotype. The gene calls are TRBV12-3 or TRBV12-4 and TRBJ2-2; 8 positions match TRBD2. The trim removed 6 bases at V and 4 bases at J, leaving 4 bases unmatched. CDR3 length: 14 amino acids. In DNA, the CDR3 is TGTGCCAGCAGCGGACTAGCAAGCACCGGGGAGCTGTTTTTT. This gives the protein CASSGLASTGELFF.